Given below is one T cell receptor (beta chain) in context. Its specificity is not known. After removal of 5 bases from V and 2 bases from J, the junction contained 4 bases not matched to a gene. Germline CDR1 reads SQVTM; CDR2 reads ANQGSEA. This CDR3 region has 14 residues. This sample stems from a study of OX40 agonist ivuxolimab in advanced cancers. The study's findings and limits: Compared with CD4+, CD8+ T cells on average had more expanded clones.

Generated by immunoSEQ multiplex PCR, the TCRdb table keeps only in-frame clones and is missing some. The sample carries under 90,000 clones, 80% to 95% recorded once. The chain has TRBV29-1 and TRBJ2-5, with 11 bases that match TRBD2. Sequencing used CD4+ or CD8+ T cells sorted from blood, obtained in a trial of the OX40 agonist ivuxolimab. The receptor comes from an adult with an advanced solid tumor such as melanoma, head and neck, liver or kidney cancer. DNA of the CDR3: TGCAGCGTTACTAGCGGGGGCCAACAAGAGACCCAGTACTTC. This encodes CSVTSGGQQETQYF. Full variable domain (remainder filled in from reference TRBV29-1 and TRBJ2-5): SAVISQKPSRDICQRGTSLTIQCQVDSQVTMMFWYRQQPGQSLTLIATANQGSEATYESGFVIDKFPISRPNLTFSTLTVSNMSPEDSSIYLCSVTSGGQQETQYFGPGTRLLVL.